The present entry profiles one T cell receptor (beta chain) with its context. The record originates from a study of blood T cell repertoires in COVID-19. Study at large: Acute-phase and convalescent COVID-19 samples originated in the United States, Italy and Spain.

Methods used by the authors: How many nucleated cells were present was estimated from reference gene primer amplification. Sequencing was performed with immunoSEQ multiplex PCR; in TCRdb, only in-frame clones are kept and a portion is missing. D and trimming come from the DNA, and the V and J calls and clone size come from that table. The sample contains around 30,000 clones, about 94% of which appear only once. The receptor was derived from a human donor with active COVID-19. The donor label of this sample is uncertain. Source material: peripheral blood.

The CDR3 reads CATGQGITDTQYF. CDR3 sequence (DNA): TGTGCCACCGGACAGGGGATAACAGATACGCAGTATTTT. The J gene is TRBJ2-3, the V gene TRBV24-1; 9 bases align to TRBD1. Trimming took 9 bases from V and 3 from J; bases not matched to a gene: 3. Germline CDR1 is KGHDR and CDR2 is SFDVKD. This CDR3 comprises 13 residues.